This T cell receptor (beta chain) was observed in a study of identical twins. Study conclusions and caveats: There is a chance that invariant MAIT and iNKT cells partially muddied zero-insertion analyses. Cord blood's abundant beta clonotypes had fewer insertions, unlike memory repertoires.

V was shortened by 6 bases and J by 2 bases, with 10 bases between the two germline ends. Per the germline V gene, CDR1 is SGHTA and CDR2 is FQGNSA. The CDR3 consists of 13 residues. Template switching (which added a universal primer site) was used, and cDNA carried unique molecular identifiers. TCRdb redid the calling of the 5' RACE reads with MiXCR, one entry per CDR3 protein. The sample lists 700,000 or so distinct CDR3 sequences; roughly 8% were seen once. A few counts support this clonotype. Antigen: not known. The same data also went into a second study, on yellow fever vaccine responses in identical twins.

This rearrangement joins TRBV7-2 to TRBJ2-5; D not certain. Sequencing was done on a sample of PBMCs. This sequence originates from a woman under 30 in good health. The CDR3 loop is CASSRKTQETQYF. The CDR3 coding sequence is TGTGCCAGCAGTCGTAAGACTCAAGAGACCCAGTACTTC.